This TCR beta chain was retrieved from a study of T cell changes during pregnancy in multiple sclerosis. From germline, CDR1 is MNHEY and CDR2 SMNVEV (reference sequence). There are 12 residues in the CDR3. J was trimmed by 3 bases and V by 10 bases; bases with no gene match: 3. Some clones are missing from TCRdb's copy, which holds only in-frame ones; the method was immunoSEQ multiplex PCR. This sample has roughly 54,000 clones, with 92% found just once. Material: CD4+ T cells from peripheral blood mononuclear cells, obtained after pregnancy. The genes are TRBV27 and TRBJ1-5; 7 bases agree with TRBD1. The TCR was taken from a female donor with multiple sclerosis, enrolled in a pregnancy study. CDR3 in DNA: TGTGCCACCGGGACAGTCAATCAGCCCCAGCATTTT. Encoded protein: CATGTVNQPQHF.